The 26 T cell receptor beta chains listed next were all sequenced from one sample in a study of blood T cells in healthy people across ages. A second PCR of roughly 6 to 12 cycles used a sample-barcoded 5' primer and a J-beta primer mix. TCRdb itself ran the 5' RACE reads through MiXCR, one entry per CDR3 protein. The sample has under 750,000 distinct CDR3 sequences, 40% to 50% seen once. The sequenced sample consisted of blood. The receptors were sampled from a man aged 80 or over in good health.

The CDR3 DNA sequence: TGTGCCAGCTCACCTCCGGGACTAGCGGGAGGCGGGGGCAATGAGCAGTACTTC. Encoded protein: CASSPPGLAGGGGNEQYF. The chain joins TRBV18 to TRBJ2-1; TRBD2 aligns across 15 bases. The J call may be faulty, since TRBJ2-7 better matches the DNA end. Germline CDR1 is KGHSH and CDR2 is LQKENI. The CDR3 contains 18 residues.

V usage is TRBV7-2 and J usage is TRBJ1-1, with no clear D. Per the germline V gene, CDR1 is SGHTA and CDR2 is FQGNSA. V shed 5 bases and J shed 5 bases, with 15 bases lying between them. This CDR3 region has 14 residues. The CDR3 region is CASSQRTLNTEAFF. CDR3 nucleotides: TGTGCCAGCAGCCAGAGGACCCTCAATACTGAAGCTTTCTTT.

This clonotype was detected only a few times. The chain uses TRBV6-5 and TRBJ1-1; D remains unclear. V dropped 0 bases and J dropped 9 bases, with 11 bases sitting between them. The germline gives CDR1 MNHEY, CDR2 SVGAGI. This CDR3 has 13 residues. In nucleotides, the CDR3 is TGTGCCAGCAGTTACTCGCCGTTACGTCAAGCTTTCTTT. Its translation is CASSYSPLRQAFF.

This clonotype has just one count. The chain has TRBV20-1 and TRBJ2-1; 8 nucleotides align to TRBD2. The CDR3 is made up of 16 amino acids. Trimming took 6 bases from V and 4 from J; bases not matched to a gene: 14. Germline V CDR1 and CDR2: DFQATT, SNEGSKA (reference sequence). CDR3 in amino acids: CSASGGDHGRYNEQFF. The CDR3 nucleotides read TGCAGTGCATCGGGGGGGGACCACGGCCGTTACAATGAGCAGTTCTTC.

In this sample, this clonotype turned up a few times. The V and J genes are TRBV20-1 and TRBJ1-1; D unresolved. V lost 2 bases, J lost 4 bases, and 17 bases lay in between. The CDR3 totals 15 residues. Germline V gene lookup returns CDR1 DFQATT and CDR2 SNEGSKA (reference sequence). The chain's CDR3 is CSARSWSPESTEAFF. CDR3 bases: TGCAGTGCTAGATCGTGGTCTCCCGAGAGCACTGAAGCTTTCTTT.

The chain employs TRBV20-1 and TRBJ1-2, with no clear D. V lost 4 bases and J 0 bases, leaving 12 bases between the germline ends. The CDR3 length is 14 residues. Germline V CDR1 and CDR2: DFQATT, SNEGSKA (reference sequence). The CDR3 DNA reads as TGCAGTGCTACCCACCAACATGCTAACTATGGCTACACCTTC. This gives the protein CSATHQHANYGYTF.

V and J are TRBV29-1 and TRBJ2-3; 8 bases fit TRBD1. Germline V gives CDR1 SQVTM, CDR2 ANQGSEA. CDR3 length: 16 residues. Losses at the gene ends were 6 bases for V and 0 bases for J; bases not matched to a gene: 11. Here the CDR3 reads CSVELGTGPSTDTQYF. CDR3 in DNA: TGCAGCGTCGAACTTGGGACAGGCCCCAGCACAGATACGCAGTATTTT.

This rearrangement joins TRBV20-1 to TRBJ2-1; the match to TRBD2 covers 13 bases. The CDR3 runs to 14 residues. The germline V gene has CDR1 DFQATT and CDR2 SNEGSKA (reference sequence). V lost 1 base and J lost 9; bases outside the gene matches: 3. The CDR3 reads CSARGTSGSCEQFF. CDR3 nucleotide sequence: TGCAGTGCTAGAGGGACTAGCGGGAGCTGTGAGCAGTTCTTC.

The chain uses TRBV10-3 and TRBJ2-7, with 11 bases that match TRBD1. CDR3 length: 12 amino acids. CDR1 and CDR2 from the germline V gene are ENHRY and SYGVKD. Trimming took 9 bases from V and 5 from J; bases not matched to a gene: 3. The CDR3 DNA follows: TGTGCCATTCGGGACAGGGGGAACGAGCAGTACTTC. Translating gives CAIRDRGNEQYF.

The CDR3 spells CASSDRGRGYEQYF. The CDR3 bases are TGTGCCAGCAGTGACAGGGGGCGAGGGTACGAGCAGTACTTC. The genes are TRBV25-1 and TRBJ2-7; the match to TRBD1 covers 8 bases. The CDR3 is 14 amino acids. J was trimmed by 4 bases and V by 3 bases; bases with no gene match: 5. The germline V gene has CDR1 MGHDK and CDR2 SYGVNS.

The chain employs TRBV4-3 and TRBJ1-6, with TRBD1 matching over 9 bases. The CDR3 spans 15 residues. Germline V lookup: CDR1 LGHNA, CDR2 YSLEER. Germline trimming cut 4 bases from V and 8 bases from J; bases unmatched to any gene: 6. CDR3 in amino acids: CASSPSGTGYSPLHF. The DNA for the CDR3 is TGCGCCAGCAGCCCTTCAGGGACAGGGTATTCACCCCTCCACTTT.

This clonotype appeared a single time. The chain links TRBV20-1 to TRBJ2-5; TRBD2 agrees at 14 bases. Germline loops: CDR1 DFQATT, CDR2 SNEGSKA (reference sequence). Trimming at V came to 6 bases and at J to 1 base, leaving 4 bases not matched to a gene. The CDR3 covers 15 residues. CDR3 DNA sequence: TGCAGTGCCCGGACTAGCGGGAGGCCCCAAGAGACCCAGTACTTC. Its translation is CSARTSGRPQETQYF.

The chain recombines TRBV18 with TRBJ2-3; D might be TRBD1 (6 bases). V gave up 0 bases and J gave up 8 bases, with 18 bases separating them. The CDR3 covers 16 residues. Germline V CDR1 and CDR2: KGHSH, LQKENI. The CDR3 sequence: CASSPPRTVSYGTQYF. The CDR3 nucleotides are TGTGCCAGCTCACCACCCCGGACAGTGTCGTATGGTACGCAGTATTTT.

The chain carries TRBV18 and TRBJ1-5; the match to TRBD1 covers 9 bases. The CDR3 spans 15 residues. With 3 bases clipped from V and 5 bases from J, the junction kept 5 bases outside the gene matches. Germline V gene data show CDR1 as KGHSH and CDR2 as LQKENI. In DNA, the CDR3 is TGTGCCAGCTCACCCGGGACAGGGACGTATCAGCCCCAGCATTTT. Translated, it gives CASSPGTGTYQPQHF.

The V call is TRBV4-2, the J call TRBJ1-5; D ambiguous. This CDR3 is built from 17 residues. V lost 2 bases to trimming and J lost 0 bases, with 14 bases between them. From germline, CDR1 is LGHNA and CDR2 YNFKEQ. CDR3 DNA sequence: TGTGCCAGCAGCCAAAACTTAGTAGAGTATAGCAATCAGCCCCAGCATTTT. It specifies CASSQNLVEYSNQPQHF.

The table lists this clonotype with a few counts. The V gene is TRBV7-9, the J gene TRBJ2-7; D gene unclear. V shed 6 bases and J shed 3 bases, with 12 bases lying between them. The CDR3 is 13 amino acids. The germline CDR1 and CDR2 sequences are SEHNR and FQNEAQ (reference sequence). CDR3 sequence reads: CASSRDFFYEQYF. The CDR3 DNA reads TGTGCCAGCAGTAGGGATTTCTTCTACGAGCAGTACTTC.

V is TRBV9 and J is TRBJ2-1; 10 positions agree with TRBD2. After removal of 0 bases from V and 6 bases from J, the junction contained 3 bases not matched to a gene. In germline, CDR1 is SGDLS, CDR2 YYNGEE. The CDR3 length is 15 residues. The CDR3 region is CASSVAASGSNEQFF. CDR3 nucleotide sequence: TGTGCCAGCAGCGTAGCGGCTAGCGGGAGCAATGAGCAGTTCTTC.

The table lists this clonotype with a few counts. The chain recombines TRBV12-5 with TRBJ1-5; 8 bases line up with TRBD1. With V trimmed by 7 bases and J by 3 bases, 5 bases remained unmatched. Looked up from germline, CDR1 is LGHNT and CDR2 is FRNRAP. The length of the CDR3 is 14 residues. The CDR3 region is CASAPGQVNQPQHF. The DNA of the CDR3 is TGTGCTAGTGCCCCGGGACAGGTCAATCAGCCCCAGCATTTT.

The chain uses TRBV7-2 and TRBJ1-1, with D uncertain. The ends were cut back, 5 bases at V and 0 bases at J, with 10 bases in the middle. Germline V gene sequence: CDR1 SGHTA, CDR2 FQGNSA. The CDR3 sequence is 14 residues long. Written as DNA, the CDR3 is TGTGCCAGCAGCCCCACAGCTATGAACACTGAAGCTTTCTTT. This translates into CASSPTAMNTEAFF.

V gene TRBV11-1 combines with J gene TRBJ2-7; 8 nucleotides align to TRBD1. Germline V gene lookup returns CDR1 SGHAT and CDR2 FQDESV (reference sequence). Germline trimming cut 2 bases from V and 5 bases from J; bases unmatched to any gene: 8. This CDR3 is built from 15 residues. The CDR3 nucleotides read TGTGCCAGCAGCTTAACCGGACAGGGTGTCCACGAGCAGTACTTC. This codes for CASSLTGQGVHEQYF.

Only a few counts were recorded for this clonotype. The chain carries TRBV7-9 and TRBJ2-1; 9 bases are a match to TRBD2. The CDR3 extends over 17 amino acids. Trimming removed 8 bases from V and 0 bases from J; junction bases left unmatched: 11. Germline V gives CDR1 SEHNR, CDR2 FQNEAQ (reference sequence). DNA for the CDR3: TGTGCCAGCGGATCCCTTAGCGGGGGAAGCTCCTACAATGAGCAGTTCTTC. As protein: CASGSLSGGSSYNEQFF.

In this sample, this clonotype turned up many times. A much larger clone lies a single base off, so this may be a read error. The chain combines TRBV6-5 with TRBJ2-5; D gene uncertain. Trimming stripped 6 bases from V and 11 bases from J, with 16 bases between. This CDR3 is built from 12 residues. CDR1 and CDR2 from the germline V gene are MNHEY and SVGAGI. CDR3 residues: CASRERLSEQYF. CDR3 sequence (DNA): TGTGCCAGCAGGGAAAGGCTAAGTGAGCAGTACTTC.

The V call is TRBV27, the J call TRBJ1-1; D unresolved. The CDR3 loop spans 11 amino acids. Per the germline V gene, CDR1 is MNHEY and CDR2 is SMNVEV (reference sequence). V gave up 5 bases and J gave up 8 bases, with 9 bases separating them. CDR3 bases: TGTGCCAGCAGTATAGATGGGGAAGCTTTCTTT. Amino acid sequence: CASSIDGEAFF.

The rearrangement links TRBV20-1 to TRBJ2-1; the D gene is possibly TRBD2 (5 bases). The CDR3 sequence is 17 residues long. V was clipped by 0 bases and J by 2 bases, with 17 bases between them. Germline V gene sequence: CDR1 DFQATT, CDR2 SNEGSKA (reference sequence). The CDR3 reads CSARDLDSGKTYNEQFF. The CDR3 DNA is TGCAGTGCTAGAGATCTAGATTCGGGGAAAACCTACAATGAGCAGTTCTTC.

J is TRBJ1-2 and V is TRBV7-2, with a weak D call TRBD1 (5 bases). V shed 0 bases and J shed 7 bases, with 12 bases lying between them. The CDR3 sequence is 14 residues long. Germline CDR1 SGHTA, CDR2 FQGNSA. The CDR3, as DNA: TGTGCCAGCAGCTTAGCCCCCAGGGTTGGTGGCTACACCTTC. Protein: CASSLAPRVGGYTF.

V gene TRBV4-3 combines with J gene TRBJ2-5; possible D gene TRBD1, 5 bases. The CDR3 is 15 amino acids. Trimming pared 0 bases from V and 11 bases from J, leaving 19 bases between. CDR1 LGHNA and CDR2 YSLEER come from the germline V gene. This CDR3 is CASSQDGNRMNEQYF. In nucleotides, the CDR3 is TGCGCCAGCAGCCAAGATGGGAACAGGATGAATGAGCAGTACTTC.